A single sample is the source of the 17 T cell receptor beta chains below, sequenced in a study of blood T cell repertoires in COVID-19. The assay was immunoSEQ multiplex PCR, and TCRdb's table has in-frame clones only and misses some. Of around 310,000 clones in the sample, around 91% were seen once. The sample consisted of peripheral blood. Receptors were obtained from a woman in her fifties or sixties with acute or convalescent COVID-19.

V is TRBV4-3 and J is TRBJ1-2, with 11 nucleotides matching TRBD1. The germline V gene encodes CDR1 LGHNA and CDR2 YSLEER. This CDR3 region has 15 residues. V shed 1 base and J 5 bases; nucleotides not matched to a gene: 3. CDR3 sequence (DNA): TGCGCCAGCAGCCAAGCGGGACAGGGGGGATATGGCTACACCTTC. Translating it yields CASSQAGQGGYGYTF.

The chain joins TRBV18 to TRBJ2-7; 10 bases agree with TRBD2. Germline V gene sequence: CDR1 KGHSH, CDR2 LQKENI. This CDR3 contains 14 residues. V gave up 1 base and J gave up 5 bases; unmatched junction bases: 2. For the CDR3, the DNA is TGTGCCAGCTCACCACAGCTAGCGGGAGACGAGCAGTACTTC. Translated, it gives CASSPQLAGDEQYF.

The rearrangement joins TRBV19 to TRBJ2-7; TRBD2 might be the D (6 bases). V was clipped by 4 bases and J by 0 bases, with 10 bases between them. The germline CDR1 and CDR2 sequences are LNHDA and SQIVND (reference sequence). CDR3 size: 14 residues. The CDR3 is CASSSRGSSYEQYF. CDR3 DNA sequence: TGTGCCAGTAGTAGTCGGGGGAGCTCCTACGAGCAGTACTTC.

V and J are TRBV2 and TRBJ1-1, with no clear D. Trimming cost V 6 bases and J 8 bases, with 10 bases left between them. This CDR3 region has 11 residues. The germline V gene has CDR1 SNHLY and CDR2 FYNNEI. The CDR3 is CASSLPLEAFF. CDR3 in DNA: TGTGCCAGCAGCCTCCCTCTGGAAGCTTTCTTT. The variable domain in full, with the rest retrieved from reference TRBV2 and TRBJ1-1, is EPEVTQTPSHQVTQMGQEVILRCVPISNHLYFYWYRQILGQKVEFLVSFYNNEISEKSEIFDDQFSVERPDGSNFTLKIRSTKLEDSAMYFCASSLPLEAFFGQGTRLTVV.

This sequence joins TRBV6-2 or TRBV6-3 and TRBJ2-7; no firm D call. CDR3 length: 18 amino acids. Germline loops: CDR1 MNHEY, CDR2 SVGEGT. V was shortened by 0 bases and J by 0 bases, with 18 bases between the two germline ends. The CDR3 DNA sequence: TGTGCCAGCAGTTACTCAGAACGTTTGGCGGTGAGCTCCTACGAGCAGTACTTC. Encoded protein: CASSYSERLAVSSYEQYF.

The rearrangement joins TRBV24-1 to TRBJ2-2; D is uncertain. V lost 5 bases and J lost 1, with 16 bases in between. CDR3 length equals 17 residues. Per the germline V gene, CDR1 is KGHDR and CDR2 is SFDVKD. The CDR3 sequence: CATSALVRKENTGELFF. In DNA form, the CDR3 reads TGTGCCACCAGTGCCCTGGTGCGGAAAGAGAACACCGGGGAGCTGTTTTTT.

This clone was detected once. The chain uses TRBV6-2 or TRBV6-3 and TRBJ2-7, with a possible D match to TRBD1 (6 bases). V dropped 6 bases and J dropped 4 bases, with 13 bases sitting between them. CDR1 is MNHEY and CDR2 is SVGEGT in the germline V gene. The CDR3 is 13 amino acids. CDR3 sequence reads: CASSNGQSYEQYF. In nucleotides, the CDR3 is TGTGCCAGCAGCAACGGACAGTCATACGAGCAGTACTTC.

The CDR3 DNA reads TGTGCCAGCAGCCCCCGTCTAGCGGAAAGTTCTAGCACAGATACGCAGTATTTT. This gives the protein CASSPRLAESSSTDTQYF. This rearrangement joins TRBV9 to TRBJ2-3; 7 bases align to TRBD2. CDR1 is SGDLS, CDR2 YYNGEE, per germline. The trim removed 4 bases at V and 0 bases at J, leaving 14 bases unmatched. This CDR3 contains 18 residues.

The chain links TRBV21-1 to TRBJ2-3; the D call TRBD2 from the table was never checked on the DNA. TRBV21-1 is noted as a pseudogene. The CDR3 runs to 13 residues. The CDR3 bases are TGTGCCAGAAAGGGAGAAAGCACAGATACGCAGTATTTT. Translated: CARKGESTDTQYF.

This clone was counted between two and nine times. The V gene is TRBV19, the J gene TRBJ2-3; TRBD2 matches 13 bases. Per germline, CDR1 LNHDA and CDR2 SQIVND (reference sequence). Unmatched junction bases numbered 8, after V lost 6 bases and J lost 5 bases. The CDR3 contains 16 residues. CDR3 DNA sequence: TGTGCCAGTAGCGCGCGACTAGCGGGAGGTGGAGATACGCAGTATTTT. This encodes CASSARLAGGGDTQYF.

The CDR3 here is CASSWGTGGSNQPQHF. The CDR3 DNA is TGTGCCAGCAGTTGGGGTACAGGGGGTAGCAATCAGCCCCAGCATTTT. J is TRBJ1-5 and V is TRBV27, with TRBD1 identical over 8 bases. The CDR3 contains 16 residues. Germline V gene lookup returns CDR1 MNHEY and CDR2 SMNVEV (reference sequence). The V and J ends lost 4 bases and 0 bases, in that order; junction bases with no gene match: 5.

This rearrangement joins TRBV5-6 to TRBJ1-6, with a tentative D call TRBD1 (5 bases). With 4 bases removed from V and 7 bases from J, the gap between germline ends came to 12 bases. The CDR3 is 14 amino acids. Germline-derived CDR1 and CDR2 are SGHDT and YYEEEE. CDR3 sequence (DNA): TGTGCCAGCAGCGTGGGACTCAACAATTCACCCCTCCACTTT. Translated, it gives CASSVGLNNSPLHF.

V is TRBV11-3 and J is TRBJ2-2; 8 bases align to TRBD2. This CDR3 region has 17 residues. CDR1 SGHNT and CDR2 YENEEA come from the germline V gene. Trimming at V came to 4 bases and at J to 5 bases, leaving 12 bases not matched to a gene. The CDR3 loop is CASSSSSQAGDTGELFF. The CDR3 DNA sequence: TGTGCCAGCAGCTCATCCTCCCAAGCGGGGGATACCGGGGAGCTGTTTTTT.

The chain uses TRBV28 and TRBJ2-7, with 9 bases matching TRBD1. CDR3 size: 15 residues. J lost 6 bases, V lost 0 bases, and 6 bases had no gene match. Per the germline V gene, CDR1 is MDHEN and CDR2 is SYDVKM. The CDR3 loop is CASSLWGQGGREQYF. DNA for the CDR3: TGTGCCAGCAGTTTATGGGGACAGGGAGGGCGCGAGCAGTACTTC.

The chain links TRBV20-1 to TRBJ1-4, with TRBD1 identical over 7 bases. The germline V gene has CDR1 DFQATT and CDR2 SNEGSKA (reference sequence). The V and J ends lost 3 bases and 5 bases, in that order; junction bases with no gene match: 9. This CDR3 region has 15 residues. CDR3 in DNA: TGCAGTGCTAGTGCTACCGGGACAGCAAATGAAAAACTGTTTTTT. Translation gives CSASATGTANEKLFF.

V usage is TRBV19 and J usage is TRBJ2-7, with 7 bases aligning to TRBD2. The trim removed 6 bases at V and 4 bases at J, leaving 9 bases unmatched. The CDR3 length is 14 residues. Germline V gives CDR1 LNHDA, CDR2 SQIVND (reference sequence). The CDR3 region has the DNA TGTGCCAGTAGCCCATCGGGGGGAGTTTACGAGCAGTACTTC. Residues: CASSPSGGVYEQYF.

The chain joins TRBV7-2 to TRBJ1-1; D is perhaps TRBD1 (5 bases). V was shortened by 8 bases and J by 4 bases, with 11 bases between the two germline ends. This CDR3 region has 12 residues. Per the germline V gene, CDR1 is SGHTA and CDR2 is FQGNSA. CDR3 nucleotide sequence: TGTGCCAGCGGAGGGGCCGGCACTGAAGCTTTCTTT. Amino acid sequence: CASGGAGTEAFF.